What follows are 24 T cell receptor beta chains derived from one specimen sequenced in a study of CD8 T cells in ankylosing spondylitis. Via MiXCR, TCRdb re-called the 5' RACE reads, giving one row per CDR3 protein. The sample gives 9,700 or so distinct CDR3 sequences, under 6.5% of which show up once; about 42% is in the top ten. The material sequenced was blood, either unsorted or a sorted T cell fraction (not recorded which). The source of these receptors is a female donor with ankylosing spondylitis or in good health (not recorded which).

This clonotype was counted ten times or more. CDR3 loop: CASSEFGADQETQYF. The DNA of the CDR3 is TGTGCCAGCAGCGAGTTTGGAGCGGACCAAGAGACCCAGTACTTC. This chain joins TRBV9 and TRBJ2-5; perhaps TRBD2 as D (5 bases). The germline V and J ends were trimmed by 3 bases and 0 bases, with 12 bases remaining between them. CDR3 size: 15 residues. From germline, CDR1 is SGDLS and CDR2 YYNGEE.

This clonotype was found many times. V is TRBV9 and J is TRBJ2-1; D is tentatively TRBD1 or TRBD2 (5 bases each). The V and J ends lost 6 bases and 5 bases respectively, with 12 bases between them. The germline CDR1 and CDR2 sequences are SGDLS and YYNGEE. The CDR3 loop spans 13 amino acids. Here the CDR3 DNA reads TGTGCCAGCAATTTGGGGGATGACAATGAGCAGTTCTTC. As protein: CASNLGDDNEQFF.

Relative to its sample, this clonotype is medium-sized. J is TRBJ2-6 and V is TRBV9; the D gene is possibly TRBD1 (5 bases). The CDR3 loop spans 16 amino acids. Germline CDR1 reads SGDLS; CDR2 reads YYNGEE. The V gene lost 0 bases and the J gene lost 5 bases, with 12 bases spanning the gap. CDR3 sequence reads: CASSVDRRLRANVLTF. The DNA for the CDR3 is TGTGCCAGCAGCGTAGACAGGAGACTTAGGGCCAACGTCCTGACTTTC.

This clonotype was observed at least ten times. The J gene is TRBJ2-7, the V gene TRBV4-2, with 12 positions matching TRBD2. The germline V gene encodes CDR1 LGHNA and CDR2 YNFKEQ. This CDR3 is 16 amino acids long. Losses at the gene ends were 0 bases for V and 7 bases for J; bases not matched to a gene: 7. This chain's CDR3 is CASSQDRLAGACEQYF. The CDR3 region has the DNA TGTGCCAGCAGCCAAGATCGACTAGCGGGAGCGTGTGAGCAGTACTTC.

By proportion, this clonotype is medium-sized. The chain employs TRBV9 and TRBJ1-5; D remains ambiguous. CDR1 SGDLS and CDR2 YYNGEE come from the germline V gene. There are 15 residues in the CDR3. Trimming cost V 0 bases and J 2 bases, with 9 bases left between them. This chain's CDR3 is CASSVGAQRNQPQHF. The DNA of the CDR3 is TGTGCCAGCAGCGTAGGGGCCCAGCGCAATCAGCCCCAGCATTTT.

This clonotype was detected ten times or more. V and J are TRBV9 and TRBJ1-2, with a weak D call TRBD1 (5 bases). CDR1 and CDR2 (germline): SGDLS, YYNGEE. Trimming left V 3 bases short and J 4 bases short, with 19 bases between. This CDR3 contains 16 residues. The CDR3 sequence: CASSARKEQGLYGYTF. As DNA, the CDR3 is TGTGCCAGCAGCGCCCGAAAGGAGCAGGGTCTCTATGGCTACACCTTC.

This clonotype has at least ten counts. V usage is TRBV9 and J usage is TRBJ2-1; D may be TRBD2 (6 bases). The CDR3 consists of 15 residues. V was pared by 3 bases and J by 6 bases, with 16 bases between. Germline CDR1 reads SGDLS; CDR2 reads YYNGEE. This chain's CDR3 is CASSGGGGSFNEQFF. DNA of the CDR3: TGTGCCAGCAGCGGGGGAGGAGGATCGTTCAATGAGCAGTTCTTC.

This clonotype was seen repeatedly, ten times or more. The CDR3 loop reads CASSEGGPPYNEQFF. Here the CDR3 DNA reads TGTGCCAGCAGCGAGGGGGGGCCCCCTTACAATGAGCAGTTCTTC. The rearrangement joins TRBV9 to TRBJ2-1, with a tentative D call TRBD2 (7 bases). The CDR3 sequence is 15 residues long. Trimming removed 3 bases from V and 4 bases from J, with 14 bases in between. The germline CDR1 and CDR2 sequences are SGDLS and YYNGEE.

This clonotype was found many times. The chain recombines TRBV9 with TRBJ2-5; D perhaps matches TRBD1 (6 bases). The germline V and J ends were trimmed by 0 bases and 2 bases, with 11 bases remaining between them. This CDR3 has 15 residues. Germline V gene lookup returns CDR1 SGDLS and CDR2 YYNGEE. Here the CDR3 reads CASSVEGQGQETQYF. CDR3 sequence (DNA): TGTGCCAGCAGCGTAGAGGGGCAGGGGCAAGAGACCCAGTACTTC.

About this clonotype itself: A read error may explain this, as a much larger clone is one base away. J is TRBJ2-1 and V is TRBV9; D gene ambiguous. V was clipped by 3 bases and J by 5 bases, with 3 bases between them. Germline CDR1 and CDR2: SGDLS and YYNGEE. The CDR3 runs 11 residues. In DNA form, the CDR3 reads TGTGCCAGCAGCGGGAACAATGAGCAGTTCTTC. Residues: CASSGNNEQFF. Full variable domain (rest looked up from reference TRBV9 and TRBJ2-1): DSGVTQTPKHLITATGQRVTLRCSPRSGDLSVYWYQQSLDQGLQFLIQYYNGEERAKGNILERFSAQQFPDLHSELNLSSLELGDSALYFCASSGNNEQFFGPGTRLTVL.

J is TRBJ2-2 and V is TRBV9, with D unresolved. Trimming removed 4 bases at V and 8 bases at J, with 12 bases between. Germline CDR1 SGDLS, CDR2 YYNGEE. The CDR3 length is 13 residues. For the CDR3, the DNA is TGTGCCAGCAGCCTTGCTTACCCGGGGGAGCTGTTTTTT. As protein: CASSLAYPGELFF.

This clonotype came up many times. The chain employs TRBV9 and TRBJ1-5; D is ambiguous. V was cut by 4 bases and J by 0 bases, with 11 bases left in between. The CDR3 has 15 residues. The germline V gene encodes CDR1 SGDLS and CDR2 YYNGEE. CDR3 amino acids: CASSIGPNSNQPQHF. As DNA, the CDR3 is TGTGCCAGCAGCATTGGGCCCAATAGCAATCAGCCCCAGCATTTT.

This sequence joins TRBV9 and TRBJ2-1; D ambiguous. CDR3 length: 12 amino acids. CDR1 is SGDLS, CDR2 YYNGEE, per germline. Trimming removed 0 bases from V and 9 bases from J, with 7 bases in between. The CDR3 region has the DNA TGTGCCAGCAGCGTAGCTGAGGCTGAGCAGTTCTTC. Translated, it gives CASSVAEAEQFF.

This clonotype is labeled as medium-sized. The CDR3 here is CASSGGEDNEQFF. The CDR3 DNA sequence: TGTGCCAGCAGCGGGGGGGAGGACAATGAGCAGTTCTTC. V gene TRBV9 combines with J gene TRBJ2-1, with D tentatively TRBD2 (6 bases). This CDR3 is built from 13 residues. Germline V gives CDR1 SGDLS, CDR2 YYNGEE. V was shortened by 3 bases and J by 5 bases, with 9 bases between the two germline ends.

This clonotype appeared many times. The V gene is TRBV9, the J gene TRBJ2-1; D is undetermined. Germline values: CDR1 SGDLS, CDR2 YYNGEE. The CDR3 consists of 14 residues. V lost 2 bases and J 2 bases, leaving 8 bases between the germline ends. The CDR3 bases are TGTGCCAGCAGCGTGGACGGAACCTACAATGAGCAGTTCTTC. This gives the protein CASSVDGTYNEQFF.

The V and J genes are TRBV9 and TRBJ2-1; 11 nucleotides line up with TRBD2. Germline V gene sequence: CDR1 SGDLS, CDR2 YYNGEE. The V gene end was trimmed by 4 bases and the J gene end by 4 bases; junction bases not matched to a gene: 4. The CDR3 has 15 residues. The CDR3 here is CASSFRTSGYNEQFF. CDR3 nucleotides: TGTGCCAGCAGCTTCCGGACTAGCGGGTACAATGAGCAGTTCTTC.

Many counts were recorded for this clonotype. The chain recombines TRBV9 with TRBJ2-3; perhaps D is TRBD1 or TRBD2 (5 bases each). The CDR3 is 15 amino acids. With 2 bases removed from V and 0 bases from J, the gap between germline ends came to 10 bases. Germline values: CDR1 SGDLS, CDR2 YYNGEE. Here the CDR3 reads CASSVSGRSTDTQYF. CDR3 sequence (DNA): TGTGCCAGCAGCGTCTCGGGACGCAGCACAGATACGCAGTATTTT.

This clonotype is labeled as medium-sized. The V and J genes are TRBV9 and TRBJ2-7; 7 bases line up with TRBD1. CDR3 length: 13 residues. V was clipped by 3 bases and J by 4 bases; unmatched bases: 4. Germline lookup yields CDR1 SGDLS and CDR2 YYNGEE. This chain's CDR3 is CASSGGQSYEQYF. The CDR3 DNA is TGTGCCAGCAGCGGGGGACAGTCTTACGAGCAGTACTTC.

The J gene is TRBJ2-2, the V gene TRBV9; weak D call: TRBD2 (5 bases). Per germline, CDR1 SGDLS and CDR2 YYNGEE. CDR3 length: 16 amino acids. Trimming left V 0 bases short and J 4 bases short, with 13 bases between. DNA of the CDR3: TGTGCCAGCAGCGTAGGAGGGTCATTAAGCACCGGGGAGCTGTTTTTT. Residues: CASSVGGSLSTGELFF.

This clonotype was seen at least ten times. J is TRBJ2-7 and V is TRBV9; 13 bases fit TRBD2. Germline-derived CDR1 and CDR2 are SGDLS and YYNGEE. J was trimmed by 6 bases and V by 4 bases; bases with no gene match: 4. This CDR3 contains 14 residues. The CDR3 coding sequence is TGTGCCAGCAGCCTCCGACTAGCGGGAGGCGAGCAGTACTTC. Its translation is CASSLRLAGGEQYF.

This rearrangement joins TRBV9 to TRBJ1-1; TRBD1 aligns across 7 bases. CDR3 length equals 17 residues. Germline-derived CDR1 and CDR2 are SGDLS and YYNGEE. V shed 0 bases and J 4 bases; nucleotides not matched to a gene: 12. CDR3 DNA sequence: TGTGCCAGCAGCGTAGGCGAAGCAGGGGGAATAGGCACTGAAGCTTTCTTT. As protein: CASSVGEAGGIGTEAFF.

This clonotype appeared many times. J is TRBJ1-4 and V is TRBV9; D gene unclear. Per the germline V gene, CDR1 is SGDLS and CDR2 is YYNGEE. The CDR3 totals 12 residues. The germline V and J ends were trimmed by 1 base and 8 bases, with 6 bases remaining between them. CDR3 DNA: TGTGCCAGCAGCGTACGTGGGGAAAAACTGTTTTTT. Its protein product is CASSVRGEKLFF.

For this clonotype: Being one base from a much bigger clone, this may be a read error. The rearrangement uses TRBV9 and TRBJ1-5, with TRBD1 identical over 8 bases. The V and J ends lost 3 bases and 5 bases, in that order; junction bases with no gene match: 7. From germline, CDR1 is SGDLS and CDR2 YYNGEE. The CDR3 is 15 amino acids. This CDR3 is CASSGTGNTYQPQHF. The CDR3 region has the DNA TGTGCCAGCAGCGGGACAGGGAATACCTATCAGCCCCAGCATTTT.

This clonotype was detected ten times or more. The CDR3, as DNA: TGTGCCAGCTCACCCGGGGGCCGTTACGAGCAGTACTTC. Residues: CASSPGGRYEQYF. The J gene is TRBJ2-7, the V gene TRBV9; D tentatively reads TRBD1 or TRBD2 (6 bases each). From germline, CDR1 is SGDLS and CDR2 YYNGEE. CDR3 length: 13 residues. V shed 7 bases and J shed 4 bases, with 15 bases lying between them.